A single sample gave rise to the 18 T cell receptor beta chains below, sequenced in a study of Ad26.COV2.S vaccination and SARS-CoV-2 variants. Data came from immunoSEQ multiplex PCR; TCRdb stores just in-frame clones and leaves some out. The sample includes 85,000 to 95,000 clones, roughly 85% of them seen just once. Specimen: peripheral blood, collected after recovery from COVID-19. Receptors were obtained from a human donor who had recovered from COVID-19.

V is TRBV28 and J is TRBJ1-1, with D hard to call. CDR1 MDHEN and CDR2 SYDVKM come from the germline V gene. Deletions cut 5 bases from V and 1 base from J, with 8 bases between. The CDR3 length is 13 residues. This CDR3 is CASSPRGNTEAFF. CDR3 DNA: TGTGCCAGCAGTCCTCGGGGGAACACTGAAGCTTTCTTT.

The rearrangement uses TRBV11-2 and TRBJ2-7, with D uncertain. In germline, CDR1 is SGHAT, CDR2 FQNNGV. The CDR3 spans 15 residues. V was trimmed by 1 base and J by 4 bases, leaving 14 bases between them. The DNA of the CDR3 is TGTGCCAGCAGCTTAGGAAGGTCGTCGATATACGAGCAGTACTTC. Encoded protein: CASSLGRSSIYEQYF.

In its sample, this clone was seen many times. V gene TRBV6-4 combines with J gene TRBJ1-6; 9 nucleotides agree with TRBD1. Germline V gene lookup returns CDR1 MRHNA and CDR2 SNTAGT. The CDR3 sequence is 13 residues long. V lost 8 bases to trimming and J lost 9 bases; unmatched junction nucleotides: 5. DNA of the CDR3: TGTGCCAGCGGCCGGGACAGGGCTTCACCCCTCCACTTT. This codes for CASGRDRASPLHF.

This clone showed up just a few times. The chain combines TRBV12-3 or TRBV12-4 with TRBJ2-7; D is perhaps TRBD2 (5 bases). V lost 2 bases to trimming and J lost 5 bases, with 10 bases between them. CDR3 length equals 13 residues. The CDR3 DNA reads TGTGCCAGCAGTTTACTAGCAAGGGACGAGCAGTACTTC. Protein sequence: CASSLLARDEQYF.

CDR3 DNA: TGTGCCAGCAGCTTTGGGACAGGGGGCGCAGAGACCCAGTACTTC. Translation: CASSFGTGGAETQYF. V gene TRBV7-7 combines with J gene TRBJ2-5; 12 bases map to TRBD1. With V trimmed by 3 bases and J by 4 bases, 3 bases remained unmatched. This CDR3 comprises 15 residues. From germline, CDR1 is SSHAT and CDR2 FNYEAQ (reference sequence).

The gene calls are TRBV6-5 and TRBJ1-1, with D uncertain. Trimming took off 10 bases at V and 1 base at J, with 10 bases between the two ends. This CDR3 comprises 12 residues. Germline assignment: CDR1 MNHEY and CDR2 SVGAGI. The CDR3 DNA follows: TGTGCCACCGAACGGGGGAACACTGAAGCTTTCTTT. The encoded protein is CATERGNTEAFF.

This rearrangement joins TRBV5-5 to TRBJ2-2; no definite D call. Between the trimmed V and J ends, which lost 0 bases and 7 bases, there was a span of 16 bases. The germline V gene encodes CDR1 SGHKS and CDR2 YYEKEE (reference sequence). The CDR3 has 16 residues. This CDR3 reads CASSLVVPPLGGELFF. The CDR3 DNA sequence: TGTGCCAGCAGCTTGGTGGTGCCGCCGTTGGGCGGGGAGCTGTTTTTT.

This clone was counted only a few times. This chain uses TRBV12-3 or TRBV12-4 with TRBJ1-1; possibly TRBD1 for D (5 bases). The ends were cut back, 4 bases at V and 3 bases at J, with 9 bases in the middle. The CDR3 is 13 amino acids. The CDR3 loop is CASSYGGDTEAFF. DNA for the CDR3: TGTGCCAGCAGTTATGGGGGGGACACTGAAGCTTTCTTT.

The chain links TRBV27 to TRBJ2-1; TRBD2 agrees at 10 bases. Unmatched junction bases numbered 8, after V lost 6 bases and J lost 3 bases. Germline values: CDR1 MNHEY, CDR2 SMNVEV (reference sequence). This CDR3 is 16 amino acids long. The CDR3: CASRMFTSGNYNEQFF. The CDR3 nucleotides read TGTGCCAGCAGAATGTTCACTAGCGGGAACTACAATGAGCAGTTCTTC.

A few counts support this clone. In DNA, the CDR3 is TGTGCCAGTACCAACAGTATCTCCGGGGGGACTGAAGCTTTCTTT. Amino acid sequence: CASTNSISGGTEAFF. The chain is built from TRBV19 and TRBJ1-1; D is perhaps TRBD1 (5 bases). Between the trimmed V and J ends, which lost 7 bases and 5 bases, there was a span of 20 bases. Germline CDR1 reads LNHDA; CDR2 reads SQIVND (reference sequence). The CDR3 extends over 15 amino acids.

The chain combines TRBV5-1 with TRBJ1-4, with 9 bases that match TRBD1. Per germline, CDR1 SGHRS and CDR2 YFSETQ. The length of the CDR3 is 15 residues. The V segment lost 3 bases and the J segment 8 bases; nucleotides outside the gene matches: 8. CDR3 region: CASSWEQGAREKLFF. The DNA of the CDR3 is TGCGCCAGCAGCTGGGAACAGGGGGCGCGCGAAAAACTGTTTTTT.

The chain combines TRBV3-1 (or the pseudogene TRBV3-2) with TRBJ2-1; the D gene is possibly TRBD2 (6 bases). The V gene's germline CDR1 is LGHDT and CDR2 YNNKEL (reference sequence). The CDR3 loop spans 18 amino acids. Trimming shortened V by 0 bases and J by 8 bases, and 23 bases separated the two germline ends. CDR3 coding DNA: TGTGCCAGCAGCCAAGATCTTCCGTTTGGGGGAGGTTTTTATGAGCAGTTCTTC. This translates into CASSQDLPFGGGFYEQFF.

The chain employs TRBV7-2 and TRBJ2-1; D might be TRBD1 (6 bases). Looked up from germline, CDR1 is SGHTA and CDR2 is FQGNSA. The CDR3 has 15 amino acids. The V end was cut by 5 bases, the J end by 6 bases, with 17 bases between. The CDR3 region has the DNA TGTGCCAGCAGCACCCCTCTGGGGGCGACCAATGAGCAGTTCTTC. Translation: CASSTPLGATNEQFF.

Sample share makes this clone medium-sized. The chain recombines TRBV28 with TRBJ2-1, with a tentative D call TRBD2 (6 bases). Trimming pared 11 bases from V and 3 bases from J, leaving 26 bases between. Per germline, CDR1 MDHEN and CDR2 SYDVKM. This CDR3 region has 17 residues. The CDR3 DNA follows: TGTGCCTCTCCCCCCGTGGAGGGACGGGAGTTCTACAATGAGCAGTTCTTC. Amino acids: CASPPVEGREFYNEQFF.

The chain employs TRBV5-1 and TRBJ2-1; 10 bases agree with TRBD2. The CDR3 sequence is 14 residues long. V trimming: 1 base; J trimming: 8 bases; junction bases outside the gene matches: 3. The germline CDR1 and CDR2 sequences are SGHRS and YFSETQ. CDR3: CASSLPSGSDEQFF. For the CDR3, the DNA is TGCGCCAGCAGCTTGCCTAGCGGGAGCGATGAGCAGTTCTTC.

The V call is TRBV7-2, the J call TRBJ1-4, with a possible D match to TRBD1 (6 bases). The CDR3 contains 13 residues. The V end was cut by 5 bases, the J end by 10 bases, with 14 bases between. CDR1 is SGHTA, CDR2 FQGNSA, per germline. The CDR3: CASSPGQGRKLFF. CDR3 nucleotides: TGTGCCAGCAGCCCAGGCCAGGGGCGAAAACTGTTTTTT.

The chain combines TRBV29-1 with TRBJ2-7; the D gene is possibly TRBD1 (6 bases). In germline, CDR1 is SQVTM, CDR2 ANQGSEA. CDR3 length: 15 amino acids. Trimming left V 0 bases short and J 2 bases short, with 14 bases between. The CDR3 DNA follows: TGCAGCGTTGAAGATTCCGGGACACCACCCTACGAGCAGTACTTC. Its protein is CSVEDSGTPPYEQYF.

The count of this clone is one. The chain employs TRBV11-3 and TRBJ2-3, with D possibly called TRBD1 or TRBD2 (5 bases each). Germline V CDR1 and CDR2: SGHNT, YENEEA. V shed 4 bases and J shed 1 base, with 15 bases lying between them. CDR3 length: 16 amino acids. For the CDR3, the DNA is TGTGCCAGCAGCTCGGTTGGGGGAGCTCGCACAGATACGCAGTATTTT. Protein product: CASSSVGGARTDTQYF.